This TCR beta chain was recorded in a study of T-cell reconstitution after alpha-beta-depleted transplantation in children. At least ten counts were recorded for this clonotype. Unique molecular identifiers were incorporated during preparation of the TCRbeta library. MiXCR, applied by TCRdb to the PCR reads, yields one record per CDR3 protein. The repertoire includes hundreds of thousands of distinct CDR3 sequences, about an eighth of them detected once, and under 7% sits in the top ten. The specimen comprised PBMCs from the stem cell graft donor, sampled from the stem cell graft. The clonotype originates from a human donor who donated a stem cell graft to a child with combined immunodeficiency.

CDR3 sequence: CSASRGIAEAFF. CDR3 DNA sequence: TGCAGTGCTAGTCGGGGGATCGCTGAAGCTTTCTTT. This chain links TRBV20-1 with TRBJ1-1; D is possibly TRBD1 (5 bases). CDR3 length: 12 residues. The V gene's germline CDR1 is DFQATT and CDR2 SNEGSKA (reference sequence). V lost 3 bases and J lost 6, with 11 bases in between.